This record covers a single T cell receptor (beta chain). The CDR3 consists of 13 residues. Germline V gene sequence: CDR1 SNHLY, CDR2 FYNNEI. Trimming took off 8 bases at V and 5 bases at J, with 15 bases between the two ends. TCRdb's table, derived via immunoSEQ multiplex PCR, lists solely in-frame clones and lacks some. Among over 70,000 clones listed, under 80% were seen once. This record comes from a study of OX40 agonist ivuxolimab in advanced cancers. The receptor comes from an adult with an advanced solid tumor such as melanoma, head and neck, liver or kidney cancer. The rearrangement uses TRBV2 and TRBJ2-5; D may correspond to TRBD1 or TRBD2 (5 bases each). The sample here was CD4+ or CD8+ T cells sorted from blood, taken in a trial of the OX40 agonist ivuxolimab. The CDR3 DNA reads TGTGCCAGCGACGGGACCTTTAGGGAGACCCAGTACTTC. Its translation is CASDGTFRETQYF.